The 17 T cell receptor beta chains in this list originate from one sample, sequenced in a study of CD8+ T cells in alopecia areata. Following extraction, RNA underwent reverse transcription to cDNA, which served as the sequencing template. Repertoires were generated with immunoSEQ multiplex PCR, while TCRdb's copy carries only in-frame clones and drops some. The sample lists approximately 180,000 clones; 50% to 75% were seen once. The sample consisted of CD4+ T cells sorted from blood, taken at week 0. These receptors were collected from a human donor with alopecia areata.

This clone was recorded once. This chain links TRBV5-1 with TRBJ1-6; D possibly corresponds to TRBD1 (5 bases). The ends were cut back, 4 bases at V and 7 bases at J, with 12 bases in the middle. The CDR3 totals 14 residues. Germline V gene sequence: CDR1 SGHRS, CDR2 YFSETQ. The CDR3 coding sequence is TGCGCCAGCAGCGGGGCCGAGGGGAATTCACCCCTCCACTTT. Translated: CASSGAEGNSPLHF.

Points on this clone: Other DNA sequences in this specimen translate into the identical CDR3. V is TRBV30 and J is TRBJ1-5; D remains ambiguous. V was clipped by 1 base and J by 2 bases, with 6 bases between them. The CDR3 loop spans 13 amino acids. CDR1 is GTSNPN and CDR2 is SVGIG in the germline V gene (reference sequence). CDR3 loop: CAWSDRGNQPQHF. The CDR3 nucleotides are TGTGCCTGGAGTGACAGAGGCAATCAGCCCCAGCATTTT.

The rearrangement links TRBV4-2 to TRBJ2-3, with 12 bases aligning to TRBD2. The junction had 6 bases not matched to a gene; V was cut back by 1 base and J by 4 bases. The germline V gene has CDR1 LGHNA and CDR2 YNFKEQ. The CDR3 runs 17 residues. The CDR3 loop is CASSQASSGGASDTQYF. CDR3 bases: TGTGCCAGCAGCCAAGCATCTAGCGGGGGGGCCTCAGATACGCAGTATTTT.

The V call is TRBV9, the J call TRBJ1-6; TRBD1 matches at 7 bases. CDR3 length: 15 amino acids. With V trimmed by 0 bases and J by 6 bases, 3 bases remained unmatched. Per germline, CDR1 SGDLS and CDR2 YYNGEE. CDR3 coding DNA: TGTGCCAGCAGCGTAGAACAGGGGTTTAATTCACCCCTCCACTTT. Translation: CASSVEQGFNSPLHF.

The chain joins TRBV28 to TRBJ1-2; TRBD1 might be the D (5 bases). V was pared by 7 bases and J by 5 bases, with 17 bases between. CDR1 and CDR2 (germline): MDHEN, SYDVKM. CDR3 length: 14 amino acids. The CDR3 is CASTTSGTYYGYTF. The CDR3 coding sequence is TGTGCCAGCACCACGAGTGGGACGTATTATGGCTACACCTTC.

This clone was observed a handful of times. The genes are TRBV4-2 and TRBJ2-1; D perhaps matches TRBD1 (6 bases). The ends were cut back, 1 base at V and 3 bases at J, with 10 bases in the middle. There are 15 residues in the CDR3. From germline, CDR1 is LGHNA and CDR2 YNFKEQ. CDR3 sequence (DNA): TGTGCCAGCAGCCAAGTGCAGGGGAACTACAATGAGCAGTTCTTC. It translates to CASSQVQGNYNEQFF.

V and J are TRBV29-1 and TRBJ2-7; TRBD1 aligns across 7 bases. The J segment lost 2 bases and the V segment lost 7 bases, leaving 11 bases of the junction unmatched. Germline-derived CDR1 and CDR2 are SQVTM and ANQGSEA. The CDR3 length is 14 residues. CDR3 sequence: CSAPRQGDTYEQYF. The CDR3 nucleotides read TGCAGCGCCCCTCGCCAGGGGGATACCTACGAGCAGTACTTC.

This clone was observed a few times. The chain combines TRBV5-6 with TRBJ2-7, with 8 bases aligning to TRBD1. Germline loops: CDR1 SGHDT, CDR2 YYEEEE. The CDR3 covers 16 residues. V was clipped by 3 bases and J by 3 bases; unmatched bases: 11. The CDR3 loop is CASSSLHRGESYEQYF. The CDR3, as DNA: TGTGCCAGCAGCTCCCTACACAGGGGGGAGAGCTACGAGCAGTACTTC.

The table lists this clone with a few counts. This chain uses TRBV2 with TRBJ2-7; D not certain. Between the trimmed V and J ends, which lost 3 bases and 4 bases, there was a span of 4 bases. The CDR3 runs to 11 residues. Germline V CDR1 and CDR2: SNHLY, FYNNEI. The DNA for the CDR3 is TGTGCCAGCAGTGAGGGGTACGAGCAGTACTTC. As protein: CASSEGYEQYF.

This clone turned up a few times. The J gene is TRBJ1-1, the V gene TRBV7-9, with 9 bases lining up with TRBD1. Germline CDR1 and CDR2: SEHNR and FQNEAQ (reference sequence). V was clipped by 1 base and J by 11 bases; unmatched bases: 8. The CDR3 is made up of 14 amino acids. CDR3 sequence (DNA): TGTGCCAGCAGCTTAGACAGGGGGCGAGGATCGGCTTTCTTT. It is translated as CASSLDRGRGSAFF. Drawing the rest from reference TRBV7-9 and TRBJ1-1, the complete variable domain is DTGVSQNPRHKITKRGQNVTFRCDPISEHNRLYWYRQTLGQGPEFLTYFQNEAQLEKSRLLSDRFSAERPKGSFSTLEIQRTEQGDSAMYLCASSLDRGRGSAFFGQGTRLTVV.

The chain couples TRBV7-2 to TRBJ1-5, with D tentatively TRBD1 (5 bases). Germline V gene lookup returns CDR1 SGHTA and CDR2 FQGNSA. Deletions cut 1 base from V and 3 bases from J, with 10 bases between. There are 15 residues in the CDR3. CDR3 sequence reads: CASSLEGQPNQPQHF. The CDR3, as DNA: TGTGCCAGCAGCTTAGAGGGGCAGCCCAATCAGCCCCAGCATTTT. The whole variable domain, filled in from reference TRBV7-2 and TRBJ1-5, reads GAGVSQSPSNKVTEKGKDVELRCDPISGHTALYWYRQSLGQGLEFLIYFQGNSAPDKSGLPSDRFSAERTGGSVSTLTIQRTQQEDSAVYLCASSLEGQPNQPQHFGDGTRLSIL.

This chain connects TRBV11-2 to TRBJ2-7, with D perhaps assigned TRBD1 or TRBD2 (5 bases each). CDR1 and CDR2 from the germline V gene are SGHAT and FQNNGV. This CDR3 has 14 amino acids. The V end was cut by 5 bases, the J end by 6 bases, with 17 bases between. DNA of the CDR3: TGTGCCAGCAGCCCCGGGGCAGGGCCCGGCGAGCAGTACTTC. Translation gives CASSPGAGPGEQYF.

This chain connects TRBV30 to TRBJ2-7; possibly TRBD2 for D (6 bases). The germline V and J ends were trimmed by 1 base and 9 bases, with 10 bases remaining between them. Germline V gene sequence: CDR1 GTSNPN, CDR2 SVGIG (reference sequence). This CDR3 is 11 amino acids long. The CDR3 reads CAWSAGVAQYF. The CDR3 bases are TGTGCCTGGAGTGCGGGAGTAGCGCAGTACTTC.

The chain links TRBV29-1 to TRBJ2-2; D possibly matches TRBD1 or TRBD2 (5 bases each). Germline assignment: CDR1 SQVTM and CDR2 ANQGSEA. V was shortened by 5 bases and J by 1 base, with 17 bases between the two germline ends. CDR3 length equals 16 residues. CDR3 loop: CSVKGTRLVNTGELFF. The CDR3 DNA reads as TGCAGCGTTAAGGGGACCCGATTGGTGAACACCGGGGAGCTGTTTTTT.

A few counts support this clone. The genes are TRBV18 and TRBJ1-5; D uncertain. The CDR3 is 13 residues long. CDR1 and CDR2 (germline): KGHSH, LQKENI. V lost 3 bases, J lost 7 bases, and 10 bases lay in between. CDR3 sequence reads: CASSPAGSQPQHF. The CDR3 bases are TGTGCCAGCTCACCTGCGGGTAGCCAGCCCCAGCATTTT.

This sequence joins TRBV30 and TRBJ1-2, with a tentative D call TRBD1 (5 bases). Trimming pared 4 bases from V and 4 bases from J, leaving 13 bases between. Germline V lookup: CDR1 GTSNPN, CDR2 SVGIG (reference sequence). The CDR3 consists of 13 residues. CDR3 sequence (DNA): TGTGCCTGGAATCCGGGACGGATCTATGGCTACACCTTC. Encoded protein: CAWNPGRIYGYTF.

This chain uses TRBV6-5 with TRBJ1-2; 7 nucleotides agree with TRBD1. Germline CDR1 MNHEY, CDR2 SVGAGI. J gave up 4 bases and V 6 bases, and 8 bases lay outside the gene matches. There are 14 residues in the CDR3. CDR3 amino acids: CASRPRDSPYGYTF. Here the CDR3 DNA reads TGTGCCAGCAGACCTCGGGACAGTCCCTATGGCTACACCTTC.